One sample yielded the 7 T cell receptor beta chains listed below, sequenced in a study of T cell responses to AZD1222 COVID-19 vaccine. Sequenced by immunoSEQ multiplex PCR; TCRdb stores in-frame clones only, minus some. The sample gives roughly 130,000 clones, 70% to 90% of which show up once; around 1.6% is in the top ten. This specimen consisted of peripheral blood, obtained on day 0 of AZD1222 vaccination. These receptors were taken from an adult in good health.

For this clone: One end of the junction does not line up with germline, which may come from a read error. The rearrangement links TRBV2 to TRBJ1-5; 7 bases agree with TRBD1. Germline loops: CDR1 SNHLY, CDR2 FYNNEI. The CDR3 has 14 residues. CDR3 sequence (DNA): TGTGCCAGCACTAGGACAGGAAGGAATCGGCCCCAGCATTTT. Translating it yields CASTRTGRNRPQHF.

The V and J genes are TRBV7-6 and TRBJ1-4; D is unclear. Between the trimmed V and J ends, which lost 1 base and 0 bases, there was a span of 3 bases. This CDR3 spans 14 amino acids. CDR1 and CDR2 (germline): SGHVS, FNYEAQ. The CDR3 protein is CASSLGSTNEKLFF. The DNA for the CDR3 is TGTGCCAGCAGCTTAGGTTCAACTAATGAAAAACTGTTTTTT.

The J gene is TRBJ2-3, the V gene TRBV5-1; 8 nucleotides align to TRBD2. The trim removed 4 bases at V and 2 bases at J, leaving 12 bases unmatched. Germline CDR1 reads SGHRS; CDR2 reads YFSETQ. This CDR3 contains 17 residues. CDR3 amino acids: CASSPTPGGPFTDTQYF. In nucleotides, the CDR3 is TGCGCCAGCAGCCCAACTCCGGGGGGGCCGTTCACAGATACGCAGTATTTT.

This clone has only one observation. The genes are TRBV6-5 and TRBJ1-2; TRBD1 might be the D (5 bases). Germline CDR1 and CDR2: MNHEY and SVGAGI. The CDR3 is made up of 14 amino acids. Trimming pared 6 bases from V and 2 bases from J, leaving 13 bases between. The CDR3 region is CASRPPGPNYGYTF. CDR3 bases: TGTGCCAGCAGGCCGCCGGGACCCAACTATGGCTACACCTTC.

A single count supports this clone. This rearrangement joins TRBV24-1 to TRBJ1-2, with 8 positions matching TRBD1. With 4 bases clipped from V and 8 bases from J, the junction kept 5 bases outside the gene matches. Per the germline V gene, CDR1 is KGHDR and CDR2 is SFDVKD. CDR3 length: 13 amino acids. CDR3 residues: CATSDLRQGGYTF. The CDR3 DNA is TGTGCCACCAGTGACCTAAGACAGGGGGGCTACACCTTC.

V gene TRBV5-8 combines with J gene TRBJ1-1; D unclear. From germline, CDR1 is SGHTS and CDR2 YDEGEE. V was trimmed by 4 bases and J by 3 bases, leaving 16 bases between them. The CDR3 is made up of 15 amino acids. CDR3 in amino acids: CASSRPLQMDTEAFF. The CDR3 DNA sequence: TGTGCCAGCAGCCGACCCCTACAGATGGACACTGAAGCTTTCTTT. The whole variable domain, remainder taken from reference TRBV5-8 and TRBJ1-1, is EAGVTQSPTHLIKTRGQQATLRCSPISGHTSVYWYQQALGLGLQFLLWYDEGEERNRGNFPPRFSGRQFPNYSSELNVNALELEDSALYLCASSRPLQMDTEAFFGQGTRLTVV.

This clone showed up just a few times. The V and J genes are TRBV14 and TRBJ1-4; no reliable D call. This CDR3 comprises 15 residues. From germline, CDR1 is SGHDN and CDR2 FVKESK. Trimming removed 4 bases from V and 4 bases from J, with 13 bases in between. CDR3: CASSLSREYNEKLFF. CDR3 in DNA: TGTGCCAGCAGCCTCTCTCGGGAATATAATGAAAAACTGTTTTTT.